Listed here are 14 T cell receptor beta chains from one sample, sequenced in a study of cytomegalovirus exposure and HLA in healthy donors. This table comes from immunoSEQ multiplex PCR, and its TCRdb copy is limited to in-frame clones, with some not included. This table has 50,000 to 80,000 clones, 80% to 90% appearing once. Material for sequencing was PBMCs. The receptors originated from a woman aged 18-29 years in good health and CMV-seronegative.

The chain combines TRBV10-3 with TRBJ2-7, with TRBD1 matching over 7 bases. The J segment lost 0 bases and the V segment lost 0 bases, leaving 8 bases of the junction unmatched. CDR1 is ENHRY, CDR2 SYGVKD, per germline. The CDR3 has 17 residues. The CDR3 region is CAISESIPGQSSYEQYF. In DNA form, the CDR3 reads TGTGCCATCAGTGAGTCGATACCGGGACAGAGCTCCTACGAGCAGTACTTC.

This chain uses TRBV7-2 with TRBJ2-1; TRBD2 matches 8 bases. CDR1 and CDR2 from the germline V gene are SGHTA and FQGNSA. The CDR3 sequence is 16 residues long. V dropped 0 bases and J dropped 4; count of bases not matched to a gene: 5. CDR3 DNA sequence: TGTGCCAGCAGCTTAGCAACTAGCGGAGCATACAATGAGCAGTTCTTC. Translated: CASSLATSGAYNEQFF.

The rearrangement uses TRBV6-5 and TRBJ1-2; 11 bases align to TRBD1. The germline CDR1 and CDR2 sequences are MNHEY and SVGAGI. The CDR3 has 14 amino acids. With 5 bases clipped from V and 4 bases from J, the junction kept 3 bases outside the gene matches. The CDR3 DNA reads TGTGCCAGCAGTAGGGGACAGGGGGTCTATGGCTACACCTTC. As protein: CASSRGQGVYGYTF.

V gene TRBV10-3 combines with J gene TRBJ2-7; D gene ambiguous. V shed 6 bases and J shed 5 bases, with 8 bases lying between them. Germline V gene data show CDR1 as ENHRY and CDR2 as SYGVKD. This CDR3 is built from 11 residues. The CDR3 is CAIRYRDEQYF. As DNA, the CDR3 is TGTGCCATCAGGTACAGAGACGAGCAGTACTTC.

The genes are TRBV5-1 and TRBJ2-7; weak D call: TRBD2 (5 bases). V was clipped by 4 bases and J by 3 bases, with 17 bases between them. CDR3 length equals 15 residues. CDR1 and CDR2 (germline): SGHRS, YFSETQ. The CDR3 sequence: CASSPEPGLLYEQYF. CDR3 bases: TGCGCCAGCAGCCCCGAACCCGGACTCCTCTACGAGCAGTACTTC.

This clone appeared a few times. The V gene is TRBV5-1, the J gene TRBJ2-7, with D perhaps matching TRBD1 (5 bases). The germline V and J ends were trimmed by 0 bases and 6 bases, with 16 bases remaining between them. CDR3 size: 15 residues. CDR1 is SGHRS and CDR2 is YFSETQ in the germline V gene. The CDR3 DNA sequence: TGCGCCAGCAGCTTGGTTGCAGGGTCGGGCCTCGAGCAGTACTTC. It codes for CASSLVAGSGLEQYF.

In DNA form, the CDR3 reads TGTGCCGGAACTTGTTGGGACTTCTATAATTCACCCCTCCACTTT. The encoded protein is CAGTCWDFYNSPLHF. This chain connects TRBV30 to TRBJ1-6, with D possibly being TRBD1 (5 bases). V was clipped by 8 bases and J by 3 bases, with 17 bases between them. Germline loops: CDR1 GTSNPN, CDR2 SVGIG (reference sequence). CDR3 length equals 15 residues. The variable domain in full, with the rest retrieved from reference TRBV30 and TRBJ1-6, is SQTIHQWPATLVQPVGSPLSLECTVEGTSNPNLYWYRQAAGRGLQLLFYSVGIGQISSEVPQNLSASRPQDRQFILSSKKLLLSDSGFYLCAGTCWDFYNSPLHFGNGTRLTVT.

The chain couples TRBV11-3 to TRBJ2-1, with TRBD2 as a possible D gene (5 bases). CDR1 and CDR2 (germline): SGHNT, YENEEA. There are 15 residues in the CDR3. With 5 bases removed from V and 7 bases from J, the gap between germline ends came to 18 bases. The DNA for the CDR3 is TGTGCCAGCAGCGTCAGGACGGGATCCATGAATGAGCAGTTCTTC. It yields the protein CASSVRTGSMNEQFF.

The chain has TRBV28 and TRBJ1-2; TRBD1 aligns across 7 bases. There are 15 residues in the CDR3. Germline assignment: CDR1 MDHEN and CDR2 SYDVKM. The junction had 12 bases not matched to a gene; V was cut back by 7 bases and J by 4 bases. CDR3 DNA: TGTGCCAGCACCCTCCCTGGGCAGGGGGTCTATGGCTACACCTTC. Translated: CASTLPGQGVYGYTF.

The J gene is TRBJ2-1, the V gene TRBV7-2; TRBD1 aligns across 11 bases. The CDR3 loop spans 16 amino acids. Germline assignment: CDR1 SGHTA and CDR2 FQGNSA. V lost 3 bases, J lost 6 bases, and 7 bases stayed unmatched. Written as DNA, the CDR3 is TGTGCCAGCAGCTTGGGGTGGGGGACAGGGGGCAATGAGCAGTTCTTC. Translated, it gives CASSLGWGTGGNEQFF.

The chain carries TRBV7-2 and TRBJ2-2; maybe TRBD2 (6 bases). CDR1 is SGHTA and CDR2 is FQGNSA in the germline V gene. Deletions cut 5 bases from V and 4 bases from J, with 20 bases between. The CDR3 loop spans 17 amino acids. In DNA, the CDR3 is TGTGCCAGCAGCCCCATAAAGTTGGGCGGGGCCACCGGGGAGCTGTTTTTT. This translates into CASSPIKLGGATGELFF.

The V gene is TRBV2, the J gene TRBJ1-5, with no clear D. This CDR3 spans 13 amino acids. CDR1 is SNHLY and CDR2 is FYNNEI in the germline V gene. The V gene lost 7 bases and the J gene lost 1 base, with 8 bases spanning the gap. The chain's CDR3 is CASMQYSNQPQHF. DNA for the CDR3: TGTGCCAGCATGCAGTACAGCAATCAGCCCCAGCATTTT.

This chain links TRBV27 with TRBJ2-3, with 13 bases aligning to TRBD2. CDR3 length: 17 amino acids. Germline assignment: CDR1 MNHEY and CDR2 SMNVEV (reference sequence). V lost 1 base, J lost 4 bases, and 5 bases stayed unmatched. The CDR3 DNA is TGTGCCAGCAGTTTATTACTAGCGGGAGGGCCCTCAGATACGCAGTATTTT. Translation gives CASSLLLAGGPSDTQYF.

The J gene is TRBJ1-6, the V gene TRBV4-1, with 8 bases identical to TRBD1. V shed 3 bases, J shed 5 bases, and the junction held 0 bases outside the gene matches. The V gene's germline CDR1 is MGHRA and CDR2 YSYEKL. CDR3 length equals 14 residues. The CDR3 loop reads CASSQTGDNSPLHF. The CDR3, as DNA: TGCGCCAGCAGCCAGACAGGGGATAATTCACCCCTCCACTTT.